A selection of T cell receptor beta chains follows, all from one sample in a study of shared clonotypes between healthy human individuals. The data were produced by immunoSEQ multiplex PCR, yet TCRdb's version contains in-frame clones alone and is incomplete. The sample yields approximately 1.4 million clones, nearly 99% seen once. Input material: naive CD4+ T cells sorted from blood. These receptors all come from a man aged 30-40 years in good health. Each CDR3 is given with its conserved first and last residue. D genes are given only for firm matches. Some rows have no size entry. The others give once, few or many, or a class for an expanded clone.

CDR3 protein | CDR3 DNA | J gene | clone size | V gene | D gene
CASSGTGNGREAPDTQYF | TGTGCCAGCAGTGGGACAGGGAACGGACGGGAGGCTCCAGATACGCAGTATTTT | TRBJ2-3 | . | TRBV2 | .
CASSSGQGAYEKLFF | TGTGCCAGCAGCTCAGGACAGGGGGCTTATGAAAAACTGTTTTTT | TRBJ1-4 | . | TRBV5-5 | TRBD1
CASKPPGNPFYEQYF | TGTGCCAGCAAACCCCCAGGGAACCCTTTCTACGAGCAGTACTTC | TRBJ2-7 | . | TRBV28 | .
CASSLTPPTNEKLFF | TGTGCCAGCAGTTTAACACCGCCTACTAATGAAAAACTGTTTTTT | TRBJ1-4 | . | TRBV28 | .
CASSPRTGFGAEAFF | TGCGCCAGCAGCCCAAGGACAGGGTTTGGCGCTGAAGCTTTCTTT | TRBJ1-1 | . | TRBV5-1 | TRBD1
CASSQTSGSSTDTQYF | TGTGCCAGCAGCCAGACTAGCGGGAGTTCCACAGATACGCAGTATTTT | TRBJ2-3 | . | TRBV9 | TRBD2
CARGRGRFGDTQYF | TGTGCCAGAGGGCGCGGGAGGTTTGGAGATACGCAGTATTTT | TRBJ2-3 | . | TRBV7-4 | TRBD2
CASSFDRDYEQYF | TGTGCCAGCAGCTTCGACAGGGACTACGAGCAGTACTTC | TRBJ2-7 | . | TRBV11-3 | TRBD1
CASSEANYGYTF | TGTGCCAGCAGTGAAGCAAACTATGGCTACACCTTC | TRBJ1-2 | . | TRBV6-1 | .
CASSLVWQEETQYF | TGTGCCAGCAGCTTAGTGTGGCAGGAAGAGACCCAGTACTTC | TRBJ2-5 | . | TRBV7-9 | .
CASREGYEQFF | TGTGCCAGCAGGGAAGGCTATGAGCAGTTCTTC | TRBJ2-1 | . | TRBV6-5 | .
CASKRQGQLAGDEQYF | TGTGCCAGTAAGAGGCAGGGGCAACTAGCGGGAGACGAGCAGTACTTC | TRBJ2-7 | . | TRBV19 | TRBD2
CASSVSDRGSGNTIYF | TGTGCCAGCAGCGTTTCGGACAGGGGATCCGGAAACACCATATATTTT | TRBJ1-3 | . | TRBV9 | TRBD1
CASSAGSGRMDTQYF | TGTGCCAGCAGCGCTGGTAGCGGGAGGATGGATACGCAGTATTTT | TRBJ2-3 | . | TRBV9 | TRBD2
CASSNDRAQPQHF | TGTGCCAGCAGTAACGACAGGGCTCAGCCCCAGCATTTT | TRBJ1-5 | . | TRBV6-5 | TRBD1
CASSARRPKPSGAFF | TGTGCCAGCAGCGCCAGGAGACCGAAACCCTCCGGAGCTTTCTTT | TRBJ1-1 | once | TRBV28 | .
CASSSPGRNYGYTF | TGTGCCAGCAGCTCCCCGGGTAGGAACTATGGCTACACCTTC | TRBJ1-2 | . | TRBV5-5 | .
CASFWTDNEPQETQYF | TGTGCCAGCTTCTGGACGGATAACGAACCCCAAGAGACCCAGTACTTC | TRBJ2-5 | . | TRBV18 | .
CASSFHSPAAEQYF | TGTGCCAGCAGCTTCCACAGCCCCGCGGCCGAGCAGTACTTC | TRBJ2-7 | . | TRBV11-2 | .
CASSLLNPGGYTF | TGTGCCAGCAGCCTGCTGAATCCCGGTGGCTACACCTTC | TRBJ1-2 | . | TRBV7-2 | .
CASSSHRGSNEKLFF | TGTGCCAGCAGTTCCCACAGGGGCTCTAATGAAAAACTGTTTTTT | TRBJ1-4 | . | TRBV28 | TRBD1
CASSLAVTSYEQYF | TGTGCCAGCAGCTTGGCCGTGACGAGCTACGAGCAGTACTTC | TRBJ2-7 | . | TRBV5-6 | .
CASSYGQGIYNEQFF | TGTGCCAGCAGTTATGGACAGGGAATTTACAATGAGCAGTTCTTC | TRBJ2-1 | . | TRBV6-6 | TRBD1
CSVGDVDSTFF | TGCAGCGTCGGCGACGTGGATTCGACTTTCTTT | TRBJ1-1 | . | TRBV29-1 | .
CASSHGLAGVMDEQFF | TGTGCCAGCTCGCATGGACTAGCGGGAGTAATGGATGAGCAGTTCTTC | TRBJ2-1 | . | TRBV18 | TRBD2
CASISGQKKNQPQHF | TGTGCCAGCATTTCGGGACAAAAAAAGAATCAGCCCCAGCATTTT | TRBJ1-5 | . | TRBV28 | .
CASSPPGTGIFYEQYF | TGTGCCAGCTCACCACCCGGGACAGGAATTTTCTACGAGCAGTACTTC | TRBJ2-7 | . | TRBV18 | TRBD1
CASSDPGRGREAFF | TGCGCCAGCAGTGATCCCGGTCGCGGCCGAGAAGCTTTCTTT | TRBJ1-1 | . | TRBV5-1 | .
CASSQVGVGPDTQYF | TGCGCCAGCAGCCAAGTAGGCGTCGGACCCGATACGCAGTATTTT | TRBJ2-3 | once | TRBV4-1 | .
CASSSGGTLRSEQFF | TGTGCCAGCAGCTCTGGAGGGACCCTGAGGAGTGAGCAGTTCTTC | TRBJ2-1 | . | TRBV7-2 | .
CASRPGLAGEITYEQYF | TGTGCCAGCAGACCTGGACTAGCGGGAGAAATTACCTACGAGCAGTACTTC | TRBJ2-7 | once | TRBV11-2 | TRBD2
CASRAGAFSDEQFF | TGTGCCAGCAGGGCGGGAGCTTTTAGCGATGAGCAGTTCTTC | TRBJ2-1 | once | TRBV5-6 | TRBD2
CASRLGRGLNQPQHF | TGTGCCAGTAGGCTGGGCAGGGGACTCAATCAGCCCCAGCATTTT | TRBJ1-5 | . | TRBV19 | .
CASSLDVGRPRDTQYF | TGTGCCAGCAGCTTGGACGTCGGGAGGCCCCGAGATACGCAGTATTTT | TRBJ2-3 | . | TRBV5-6 | TRBD2
CASSLWFWESDAGNEKLFF | TGTGCCAGCAGCTTATGGTTTTGGGAAAGCGATGCGGGTAATGAAAAACTGTTTTTT | TRBJ1-4 | . | TRBV7-2 | .
CASGTFEGYEQYF | TGCGCCAGTGGGACCTTCGAGGGCTACGAGCAGTACTTC | TRBJ2-7 | . | TRBV5-1 | .
CASSFADDTGELFF | TGTGCCAGCAGCTTCGCAGACGACACCGGGGAGCTGTTTTTT | TRBJ2-2 | . | TRBV5-5 | .
CASSREVIYGYTF | TGTGCCAGTAGTAGGGAAGTGATCTATGGCTACACCTTC | TRBJ1-2 | . | TRBV19 | .
CASSLSHRASRTDTQYF | TGTGCCAGCAGTTTATCCCATCGGGCGTCTCGCACAGATACGCAGTATTTT | TRBJ2-3 | . | TRBV27 | .
CASSLVMPPSGNTIYF | TGTGCCAGCAGTTTAGTAATGCCACCCTCTGGAAACACCATATATTTT | TRBJ1-3 | once | TRBV28 | .
CASSSRLETQYF | TGTGCCAGCAGCTCTCGGTTGGAGACCCAGTACTTC | TRBJ2-5 | . | TRBV7-2 | .
CASSLGQQYEQYF | TGTGCCAGCAGTTTGGGACAGCAGTACGAGCAGTACTTC | TRBJ2-7 | . | TRBV28 | TRBD1
CASTQRTSGTAYEQYF | TGCGCCAGCACCCAAAGGACTAGCGGGACCGCCTACGAGCAGTACTTC | TRBJ2-7 | . | TRBV23-1 | TRBD2
CASSLAGLAVNEQFF | TGTGCCAGCAGCTTAGCGGGACTAGCGGTTAATGAGCAGTTCTTC | TRBJ2-1 | . | TRBV7-2 | TRBD2
CASSLTLAKNIQYF | TGTGCCAGCAGCTTAACCTTAGCCAAAAACATTCAGTACTTC | TRBJ2-4 | . | TRBV7-2 | .
CSVEGRLAGSTDTQYF | TGCAGCGTTGAGGGGAGACTAGCGGGAAGCACAGATACGCAGTATTTT | TRBJ2-3 | . | TRBV29-1 | TRBD2
CASSSLAGGETQYF | TGTGCCAGCAGTTCACTAGCGGGGGGAGAGACCCAGTACTTC | TRBJ2-5 | . | TRBV6-6 | TRBD2
CASSLLPGKETQYF | TGTGCCAGCAGCCTGCTACCGGGGAAAGAGACCCAGTACTTC | TRBJ2-5 | . | TRBV5-8 | .